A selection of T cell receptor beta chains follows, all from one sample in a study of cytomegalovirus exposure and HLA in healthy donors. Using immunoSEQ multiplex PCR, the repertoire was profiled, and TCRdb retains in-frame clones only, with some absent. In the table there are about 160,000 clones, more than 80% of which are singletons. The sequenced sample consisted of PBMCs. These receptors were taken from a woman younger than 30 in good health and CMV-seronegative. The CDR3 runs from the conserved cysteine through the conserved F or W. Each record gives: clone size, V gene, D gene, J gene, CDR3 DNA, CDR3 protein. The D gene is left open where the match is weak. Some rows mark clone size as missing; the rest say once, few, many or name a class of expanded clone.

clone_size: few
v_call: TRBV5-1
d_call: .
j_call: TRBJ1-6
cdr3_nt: TGCGCCAGCAGCTTGGTCTCAGGTCGGATGGAATCACCCCTCCACTTT
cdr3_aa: CASSLVSGRMESPLHF

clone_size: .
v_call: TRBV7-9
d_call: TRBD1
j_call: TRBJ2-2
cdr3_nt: TGTGCCAGCAGCTTAGCGTGGGACAGGGTAAGGGCCGGGGAGCTGTTTTTT
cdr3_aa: CASSLAWDRVRAGELFF

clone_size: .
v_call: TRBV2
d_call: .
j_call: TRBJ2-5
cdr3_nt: TGTGCCAGCAGTGAACTAGCTCCAGAGACCCAGTACTTC
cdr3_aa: CASSELAPETQYF

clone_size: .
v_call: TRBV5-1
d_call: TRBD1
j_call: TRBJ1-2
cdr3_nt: TGCGCCAGCAGCTGGGGACAGGGAGGCTATGGCTACACCTTC
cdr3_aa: CASSWGQGGYGYTF

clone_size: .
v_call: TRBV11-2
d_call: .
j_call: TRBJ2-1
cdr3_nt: TGTGCCAGCAGCTTAGTAGTTGGTGAGCAGTTCTTC
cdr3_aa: CASSLVVGEQFF

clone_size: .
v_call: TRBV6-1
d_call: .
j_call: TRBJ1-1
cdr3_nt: TGTGCCAGCAGTCCAGGGTGGAGCGCTGAAGCTTTCTTT
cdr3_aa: CASSPGWSAEAFF

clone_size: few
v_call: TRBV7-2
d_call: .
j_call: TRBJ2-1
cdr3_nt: TGTGCCAGCGGAGGGAAAGGGGTGCGCGCGATGGGTGAGCAGTTCTTC
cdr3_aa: CASGGKGVRAMGEQFF

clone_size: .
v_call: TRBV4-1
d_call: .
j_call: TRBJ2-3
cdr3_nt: TGCGCCAGCAGCCAAGTTGGGACACTTTACACAGATACGCAGTATTTT
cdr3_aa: CASSQVGTLYTDTQYF

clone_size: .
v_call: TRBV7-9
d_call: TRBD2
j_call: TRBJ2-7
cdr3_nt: TGTGCCAGCAGCCTAGCGGGAGGGAGCTCCTACGAGCAGTACTTC
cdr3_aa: CASSLAGGSSYEQYF

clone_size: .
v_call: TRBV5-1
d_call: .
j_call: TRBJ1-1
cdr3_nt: TGCGCCAGCAGCTTGTTGTCGACGACTATGAACACTGAAGCTTTCTTT
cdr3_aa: CASSLLSTTMNTEAFF

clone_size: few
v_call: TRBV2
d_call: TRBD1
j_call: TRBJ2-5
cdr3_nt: TGTGCCAGCAGTGCGGCGACAGGGTCACAAGAGACCCAGTACTTC
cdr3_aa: CASSAATGSQETQYF

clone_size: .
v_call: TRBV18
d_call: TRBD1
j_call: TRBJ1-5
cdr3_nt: TGTGCCAGCTCACCCCGACAGGGGTTAACCGATCAGCCCCAGCATTTT
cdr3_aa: CASSPRQGLTDQPQHF

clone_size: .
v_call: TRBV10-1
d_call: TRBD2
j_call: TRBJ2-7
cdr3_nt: TGCGCCAGCAGTGAGCAGGAGACTAGCGGTTCCTACGAGCAGTACTTC
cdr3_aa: CASSEQETSGSYEQYF

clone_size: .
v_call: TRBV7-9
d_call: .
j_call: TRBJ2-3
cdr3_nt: TGTGCCATTTACAACAGGGTTGGGACAGATACGCAGTATTTT
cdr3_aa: CAIYNRVGTDTQYF

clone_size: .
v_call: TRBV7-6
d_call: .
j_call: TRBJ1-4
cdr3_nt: TGTGCCAGCAGCTTAGTTGGTGCGGGGCGACGTGAAAAACTGTTTTTT
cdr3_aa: CASSLVGAGRREKLFF

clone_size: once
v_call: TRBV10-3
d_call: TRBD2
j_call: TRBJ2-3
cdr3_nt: TGTGCCATCAGGCAACTAGCGGAAGGCACAGATACGCAGTATTTT
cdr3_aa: CAIRQLAEGTDTQYF

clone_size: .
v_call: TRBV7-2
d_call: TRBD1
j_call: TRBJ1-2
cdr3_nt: TGTGCCAGCAGCTTAACCGGGACAGGGAGGCTTAACTATGGCTACACCTTC
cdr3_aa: CASSLTGTGRLNYGYTF

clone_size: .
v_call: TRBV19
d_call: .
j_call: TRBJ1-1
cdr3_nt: TGTGCCAGTAGTAGTACAGGGAACACTGAAGCCTTCTTT
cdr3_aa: CASSSTGNTEAFF

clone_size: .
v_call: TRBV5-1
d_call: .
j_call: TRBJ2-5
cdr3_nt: TGCGCCAGCAGCAAAGTTAGCGGAAACCAAGAGACCCAGTACTTC
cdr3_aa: CASSKVSGNQETQYF

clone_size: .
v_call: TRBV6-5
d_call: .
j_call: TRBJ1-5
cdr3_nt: TGTGCCAGCAGCCAGGGGTTGGGTTTTGGGCAGCCCCAGCATTTT
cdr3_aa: CASSQGLGFGQPQHF

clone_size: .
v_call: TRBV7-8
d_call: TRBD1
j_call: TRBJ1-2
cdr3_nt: TGTGCCAGCAGCTCCCCCCCCGGACAGGGACATGGCTACACCTTC
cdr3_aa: CASSSPPGQGHGYTF

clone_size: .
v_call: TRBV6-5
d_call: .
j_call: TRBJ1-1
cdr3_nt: TGTGCCAGCAGTTCGTCGGGGGGCATTGAAGCTTTCTTT
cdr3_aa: CASSSSGGIEAFF

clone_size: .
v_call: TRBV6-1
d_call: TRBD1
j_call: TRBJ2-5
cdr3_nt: TGTGCCAGCAGTGGTTTTAGGGACAGTTACCAAGAGACCCAGTACTTC
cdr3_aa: CASSGFRDSYQETQYF

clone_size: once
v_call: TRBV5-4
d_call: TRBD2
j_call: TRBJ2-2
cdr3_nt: TGTGCCAGCAGCTCCAGACTAGCCGGCGGGGAGCTGTTTTTT
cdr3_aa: CASSSRLAGGELFF

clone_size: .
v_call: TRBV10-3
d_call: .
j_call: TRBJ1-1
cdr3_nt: TGTGCCATCAGTGCGGGGGTGAACACTGAAGCTTTCTTT
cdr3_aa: CAISAGVNTEAFF

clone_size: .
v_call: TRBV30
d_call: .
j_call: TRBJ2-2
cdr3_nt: TGTGCCTGGAGCTTGGAGCCCGGGGAGCTGTTTTTT
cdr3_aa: CAWSLEPGELFF

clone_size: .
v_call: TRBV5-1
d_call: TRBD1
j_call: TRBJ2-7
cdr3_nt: TGCGCCAGCAGCTTGGACCCTACGGGACAGTCTATCTACGAGCAGTACTTC
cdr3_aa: CASSLDPTGQSIYEQYF

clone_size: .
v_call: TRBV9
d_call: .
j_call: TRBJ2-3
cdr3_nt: TGTGCCAGCAGCATGACAGGCACAGATACGCAGTATTTT
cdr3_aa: CASSMTGTDTQYF

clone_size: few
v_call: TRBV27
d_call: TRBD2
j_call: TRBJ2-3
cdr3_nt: TGTGCCAGCAGCTTAAGCGGGGGGGCAGATACGCAGTATTTT
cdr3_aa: CASSLSGGADTQYF

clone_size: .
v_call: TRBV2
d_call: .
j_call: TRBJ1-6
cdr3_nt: TGTGCCAGCAGTCTATACGGACGGGAACCCCTCCACTTT
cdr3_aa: CASSLYGREPLHF

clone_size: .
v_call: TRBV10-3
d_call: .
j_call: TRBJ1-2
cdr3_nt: TGTGCCATCAGTGAGCCTCAGGGGCCGGACTATGGCTACACCTTC
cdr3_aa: CAISEPQGPDYGYTF

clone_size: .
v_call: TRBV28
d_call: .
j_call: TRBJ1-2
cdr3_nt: TGTGCCAGCAGTTTTTCGGGGGTCTATGGCTACACCTTC
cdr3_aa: CASSFSGVYGYTF

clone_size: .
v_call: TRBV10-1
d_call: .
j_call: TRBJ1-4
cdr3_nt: TGCGCCAGCAGTACCGGGATTCCCAGCGAAAAACTGTTTTTT
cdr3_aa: CASSTGIPSEKLFF

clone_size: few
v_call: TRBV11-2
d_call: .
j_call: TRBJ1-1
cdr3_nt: TGTGCCAGCAGCTTCCAAACAGGGACCGCTTTCTTT
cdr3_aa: CASSFQTGTAFF

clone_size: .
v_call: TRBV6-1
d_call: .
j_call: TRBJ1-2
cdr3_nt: TGTGCCAGGAGTAGCGGAACTAACTATGGCTACACCTTC
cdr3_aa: CARSSGTNYGYTF

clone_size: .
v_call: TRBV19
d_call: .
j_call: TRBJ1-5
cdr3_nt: TGTGCCAGTACACCAGGATTTAGCAATCAGCCCCAGCATTTT
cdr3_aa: CASTPGFSNQPQHF

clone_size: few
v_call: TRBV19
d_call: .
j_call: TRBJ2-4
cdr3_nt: TGTGCCAGTAGTCCCACAGGGTTGGCCAAAAACATTCAGTACTTC
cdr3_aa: CASSPTGLAKNIQYF

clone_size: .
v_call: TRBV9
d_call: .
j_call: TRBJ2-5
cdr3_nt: TGTGCCAGCAGTGTAAGGCTTCGGCGGAGGCGGGATAAAAAGACCCAGTACTTC
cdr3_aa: CASSVRLRRRRDKKTQYF

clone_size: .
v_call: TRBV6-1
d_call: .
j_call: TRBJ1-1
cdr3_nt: TGTGCCAGCAGTGAAGGAACAGGGTCTGGGACTGAAGCTTTCTTT
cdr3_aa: CASSEGTGSGTEAFF

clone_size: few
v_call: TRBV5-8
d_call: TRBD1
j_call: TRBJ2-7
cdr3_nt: TGTGCCAGCAGCTACAGACAGGGGGTCTACGAGCAGTACTTC
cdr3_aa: CASSYRQGVYEQYF

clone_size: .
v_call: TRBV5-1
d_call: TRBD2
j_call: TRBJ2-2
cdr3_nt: TGCGCCAGCAGCCGGGGCCGGGGGGAGGTTCCCGGGGAGCTGTTTTTT
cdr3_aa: CASSRGRGEVPGELFF

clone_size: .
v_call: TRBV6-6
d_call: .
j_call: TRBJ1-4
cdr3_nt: TGTGCCAGCAGGGAATCAGGGGACGGAAATGAAAAACTGTTTTTT
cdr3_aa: CASRESGDGNEKLFF

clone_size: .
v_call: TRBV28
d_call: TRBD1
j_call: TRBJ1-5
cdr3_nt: TGTGCCAGCAGCTCCGGACAGGGAACCTCAGGGAATCAGCCCCAGCATTTT
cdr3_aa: CASSSGQGTSGNQPQHF

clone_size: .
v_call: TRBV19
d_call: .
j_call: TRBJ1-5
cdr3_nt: TGTGCCAGTAGTATATTAGGGGCGGATCAGCCCCAGCATTTT
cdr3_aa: CASSILGADQPQHF

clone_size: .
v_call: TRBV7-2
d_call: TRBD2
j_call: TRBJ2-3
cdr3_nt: TGTGCCAGCAGCTTAGCGCGGACTAGCGGGGGGGAGGGCACAGATACGCAGTATTTT
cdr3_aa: CASSLARTSGGEGTDTQYF

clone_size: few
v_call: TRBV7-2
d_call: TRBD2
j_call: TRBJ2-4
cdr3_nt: TGTGCCAGCAGCCCTGGACTAGCGGGAGCCAAAAACATTCAGTACTTC
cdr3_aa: CASSPGLAGAKNIQYF

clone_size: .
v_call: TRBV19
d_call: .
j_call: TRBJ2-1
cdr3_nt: TGTGCCAGTAGTGGAAGCGGTACCTACAATGAGCAGTTCTTC
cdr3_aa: CASSGSGTYNEQFF

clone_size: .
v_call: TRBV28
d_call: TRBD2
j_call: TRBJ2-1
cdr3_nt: TGTGCCAGCAGTCCCGGGACTAGCGGATACAATGAGCAGTTCTTC
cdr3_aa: CASSPGTSGYNEQFF

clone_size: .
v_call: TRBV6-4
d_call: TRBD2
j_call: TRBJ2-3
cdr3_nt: TGTGCCAGCAGTGTGGTAGCGGGAACAGATACGCAGTATTTT
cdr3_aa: CASSVVAGTDTQYF

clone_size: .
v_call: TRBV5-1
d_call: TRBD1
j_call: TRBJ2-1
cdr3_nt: TGCGCCAGCAGCTTCGACAGGGATTATAACAATGAGCAGTTCTTC
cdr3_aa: CASSFDRDYNNEQFF

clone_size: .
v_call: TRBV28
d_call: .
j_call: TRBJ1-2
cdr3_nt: TGTGCCAGCAGCCCTGAGGACAGAAAGGGTGGCTACACCTTC
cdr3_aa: CASSPEDRKGGYTF

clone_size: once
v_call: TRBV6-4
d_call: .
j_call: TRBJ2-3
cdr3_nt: TGTGCCAGCAGTGACTCGGCAGGGAGCACAGATACGCAGTATTTT
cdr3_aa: CASSDSAGSTDTQYF

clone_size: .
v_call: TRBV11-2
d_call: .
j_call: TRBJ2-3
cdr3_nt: TGTGCCAGCAGCTTAGTTGGAGCAGATACGCAGTATTTT
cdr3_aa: CASSLVGADTQYF

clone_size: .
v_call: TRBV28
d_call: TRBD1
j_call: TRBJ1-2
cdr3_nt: TGTGCCAGCAGCCCCTTGGACAGGTCCGTCGGTGGCTACACCTTC
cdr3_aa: CASSPLDRSVGGYTF

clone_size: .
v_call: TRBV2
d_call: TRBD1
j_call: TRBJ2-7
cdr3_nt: TGTGCCAGCAGTGAACAGGGGGAGACCTACGAGCAGTACTTC
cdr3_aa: CASSEQGETYEQYF

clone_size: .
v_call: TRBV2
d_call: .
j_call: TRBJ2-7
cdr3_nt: TGTGCCAGAGGGACGACAGGAAGCTCCTACGAGCAGTACTTC
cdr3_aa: CARGTTGSSYEQYF

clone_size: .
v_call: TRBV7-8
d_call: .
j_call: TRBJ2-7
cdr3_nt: TGTGCCAGCAGCTTATTGGTCACATCCTACGAGCAGTACTTC
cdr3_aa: CASSLLVTSYEQYF

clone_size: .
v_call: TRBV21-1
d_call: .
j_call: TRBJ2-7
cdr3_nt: TGTGCCAGCAGCAAGGGACAACTCTACGAGCAGTACTTC
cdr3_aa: CASSKGQLYEQYF

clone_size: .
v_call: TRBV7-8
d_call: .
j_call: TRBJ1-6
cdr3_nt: TGTGCCAGCAGCTTACGCGGGTCCCTGACCCATTCACCCCTCCACTTT
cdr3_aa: CASSLRGSLTHSPLHF